The 24 T cell receptor beta chains given below trace back to one sample, sequenced in a study of blood T cell repertoires in COVID-19. Produced via immunoSEQ multiplex PCR; TCRdb's table is partial and in-frame only. The data show approximately 220,000 clones, just under 90% seen once. Sequences were obtained from peripheral blood. All receptors derive from a man aged 55 to 70 who had recovered from COVID-19.

V gene TRBV24-1 combines with J gene TRBJ1-2, with TRBD1 matching over 10 bases. J lost 5 bases, V lost 3 bases, and 2 bases had no gene match. The CDR3 is made up of 14 amino acids. The germline CDR1 and CDR2 sequences are KGHDR and SFDVKD. The CDR3 sequence is CATSDQDRGYGYTF. CDR3 coding DNA: TGTGCCACCAGTGATCAGGACAGGGGGTATGGCTACACCTTC.

The chain joins TRBV27 to TRBJ1-1; TRBD1 might be the D (5 bases). Trimming cost V 5 bases and J 5 bases, with 24 bases left between them. Germline V gene sequence: CDR1 MNHEY, CDR2 SMNVEV (reference sequence). The CDR3 length is 17 residues. The chain's CDR3 is CASSPWAGRGEGTEAFF. The CDR3 DNA sequence: TGTGCCAGCAGTCCCTGGGCGGGAAGGGGAGAGGGTACTGAAGCTTTCTTT.

The chain links TRBV6-6 to TRBJ2-7, with TRBD2 matching 11 bases. The CDR3 has 17 residues. Germline trimming cut 5 bases from V and 3 bases from J; bases unmatched to any gene: 12. Germline lookup yields CDR1 MNHNY and CDR2 SVGAGI (reference sequence). The CDR3 coding sequence is TGTGCCAGCAGTCTTACTAGCGGGGGAACTAATCTCTACGAGCAGTACTTC. Amino acids: CASSLTSGGTNLYEQYF.

DNA for the CDR3: TGTGCCAGTAGTATGATCGGGGTTGGCGACTATGGCTACACCTTC. Encoded protein: CASSMIGVGDYGYTF. The chain is built from TRBV19 and TRBJ1-2; D ambiguous. The CDR3 has 15 amino acids. CDR1 LNHDA and CDR2 SQIVND come from the germline V gene (reference sequence). Trimming shortened V by 3 bases and J by 3 bases, and 14 bases separated the two germline ends.

The chain combines TRBV28 with TRBJ2-7; possibly TRBD1 for D (6 bases). Germline V CDR1 and CDR2: MDHEN, SYDVKM. Trimming cost V 7 bases and J 1 base, with 20 bases left between them. The CDR3 extends over 16 amino acids. The CDR3 is CASNGQEGDKSYEQYF. Written as DNA, the CDR3 is TGTGCCAGCAACGGCCAAGAAGGGGACAAATCCTACGAGCAGTACTTC. Drawing the rest from reference TRBV28 and TRBJ2-7, the complete variable domain is DVKVTQSSRYLVKRTGEKVFLECVQDMDHENMFWYRQDPGLGLRLIYFSYDVKMKEKGDIPEGYSVSREKKERFSLILESASTNQTSMYLCASNGQEGDKSYEQYFGPGTRLTVT.

The genes are TRBV19 and TRBJ1-4; D call uncertain. With 2 bases removed from V and 0 bases from J, the gap between germline ends came to 4 bases. The CDR3 is made up of 14 amino acids. Looked up from germline, CDR1 is LNHDA and CDR2 is SQIVND (reference sequence). The CDR3 is CASSIITTNEKLFF. The CDR3 coding sequence is TGTGCCAGTAGTATAATTACAACTAATGAAAAACTGTTTTTT.

In its sample, this clone was seen a few times. The chain has TRBV28 and TRBJ2-7; D remains ambiguous. This CDR3 comprises 12 residues. The ends were cut back, 1 base at V and 10 bases at J, with 11 bases in the middle. Germline CDR1 is MDHEN and CDR2 is SYDVKM. In DNA, the CDR3 is TGTGCCAGCAGTTTATTAAAGACTCCCCAGTACTTC. This encodes CASSLLKTPQYF.

V and J are TRBV19 and TRBJ2-2, with 9 bases that match TRBD1. V was clipped by 9 bases and J by 3 bases; unmatched bases: 5. From germline, CDR1 is LNHDA and CDR2 SQIVND (reference sequence). The CDR3 is 14 residues long. The CDR3 loop is CASAGTGHTGELFF. CDR3 DNA: TGTGCCAGCGCCGGGACAGGGCACACCGGGGAGCTGTTTTTT. The full variable domain, its missing parts supplied by reference TRBV19 and TRBJ2-2, is DGGITQSPKYLFRKEGQNVTLSCEQNLNHDAMYWYRQDPGQGLRLIYYSQIVNDFQKGDIAEGYSVSREKKESFPLTVTSAQKNPTAFYLCASAGTGHTGELFFGEGSRLTVL.

This clone was counted once. The chain joins TRBV5-6 to TRBJ2-1, with 8 nucleotides matching TRBD1. CDR1 is SGHDT, CDR2 YYEEEE, per germline. The CDR3 consists of 15 residues. The V gene end was trimmed by 4 bases and the J gene end by 8 bases; junction bases not matched to a gene: 11. The CDR3 region has the DNA TGTGCCAGCAGCCTGCAAGGACAGGGTCGATATGAGCAGTTCTTC. Its protein product is CASSLQGQGRYEQFF.

This clone appeared a few times. CDR3 bases: TGTGCCAGTAGTACCTACTCGGGACAGGGGGCCTATAATTCACCCCTCCACTTT. Translated, it gives CASSTYSGQGAYNSPLHF. The chain recombines TRBV19 with TRBJ1-6; 11 positions match TRBD1. V was pared by 4 bases and J by 2 bases, with 7 bases of the junction left unmatched. Germline CDR1 LNHDA, CDR2 SQIVND (reference sequence). The length of the CDR3 is 18 residues. Full variable domain (outside the CDR3, taken from reference TRBV19 and TRBJ1-6): DGGITQSPKYLFRKEGQNVTLSCEQNLNHDAMYWYRQDPGQGLRLIYYSQIVNDFQKGDIAEGYSVSREKKESFPLTVTSAQKNPTAFYLCASSTYSGQGAYNSPLHFGNGTRLTVT.

This clone has just one count. The chain uses TRBV19 and TRBJ1-1; D ambiguous. Germline CDR1 reads LNHDA; CDR2 reads SQIVND (reference sequence). V was cut by 5 bases and J by 0 bases, with 13 bases left in between. CDR3 length: 15 residues. The CDR3 spells CASSLRAHLNTEAFF. The CDR3 DNA sequence: TGTGCCAGTAGTCTCAGAGCGCATTTGAACACTGAAGCTTTCTTT.

This clone was counted between two and nine times. The chain recombines TRBV4-1 with TRBJ2-3; 8 positions agree with TRBD2. With 0 bases clipped from V and 5 bases from J, the junction kept 7 bases outside the gene matches. The CDR3 has 16 amino acids. The germline V gene encodes CDR1 MGHRA and CDR2 YSYEKL. The CDR3 spells CASSQESGLARDTQYF. The CDR3 DNA reads TGCGCCAGCAGCCAAGAGTCCGGACTAGCAAGAGATACGCAGTATTTT.

The chain uses TRBV19 and TRBJ1-4; D perhaps matches TRBD1 (5 bases). The CDR3 spans 14 residues. Deletions cut 4 bases from V and 8 bases from J, with 14 bases between. The germline gives CDR1 LNHDA, CDR2 SQIVND (reference sequence). The CDR3 spells CASSNWGAQEKLFF. In DNA, the CDR3 is TGTGCCAGTAGTAACTGGGGCGCGCAGGAAAAACTGTTTTTT. The full variable domain, in which reference TRBV19 and TRBJ1-4 provide the parts outside the CDR3, is DGGITQSPKYLFRKEGQNVTLSCEQNLNHDAMYWYRQDPGQGLRLIYYSQIVNDFQKGDIAEGYSVSREKKESFPLTVTSAQKNPTAFYLCASSNWGAQEKLFFGSGTQLSVL.

This clone has a single count. The rearrangement uses TRBV6-5 and TRBJ2-1; TRBD2 matches 10 bases. The CDR3 has 14 residues. From germline, CDR1 is MNHEY and CDR2 SVGAGI. Germline trimming cut 2 bases from V and 8 bases from J; bases unmatched to any gene: 3. In DNA form, the CDR3 reads TGTGCCAGCAGTTACGGGACTAGCGTTGATGAGCAGTTCTTC. Its protein is CASSYGTSVDEQFF.

The rearrangement joins TRBV5-3 to TRBJ1-2; D gene ambiguous. TRBV5-3 is an ORF, with its function uncertain. The CDR3 consists of 14 residues. Trimming took 4 bases from V and 8 from J, leaving 18 bases between them. CDR3 region: CARSLPRGSGGYTF. CDR3 bases: TGTGCCAGAAGCCTCCCCCGCGGCAGTGGAGGCTACACCTTC.

The chain recombines TRBV6-5 with TRBJ1-2, with unresolved D. Trimming took off 2 bases at V and 5 bases at J, with 9 bases between the two ends. CDR3 length: 13 amino acids. Germline CDR1 and CDR2: MNHEY and SVGAGI. The CDR3 sequence: CASSYVREYGYTF. DNA for the CDR3: TGTGCCAGCAGTTACGTAAGGGAGTATGGCTACACCTTC.

The chain joins TRBV15 to TRBJ2-4; the D gene is possibly TRBD1 (5 bases). V lost 6 bases, J lost 8 bases, and 14 bases lay in between. The CDR3 totals 13 residues. Germline V CDR1 and CDR2: LNHNV, YYDKDF (reference sequence). The CDR3 DNA follows: TGTGCCACCAGTTTTTTTAAAGGGGACATTCAGTACTTC. Translation gives CATSFFKGDIQYF. The variable domain in full, with the rest retrieved from reference TRBV15 and TRBJ2-4, is DAMVIQNPRYQVTQFGKPVTLSCSQTLNHNVMYWYQQKSSQAPKLLFHYYDKDFNNEADTPDNFQSRRPNTSFCFLDIRSPGLGDTAMYLCATSFFKGDIQYFGAGTRLSVL.

The J gene is TRBJ2-6, the V gene TRBV6-5; no reliable D call. Germline loops: CDR1 MNHEY, CDR2 SVGAGI. This CDR3 region has 15 residues. V dropped 1 base and J dropped 0 bases, with 4 bases sitting between them. This CDR3 reads CASSYYSSGANVLTF. In DNA, the CDR3 is TGTGCCAGCAGTTACTACAGCTCTGGGGCCAACGTCCTGACTTTC.

This rearrangement joins TRBV6-5 to TRBJ1-1, with D perhaps TRBD1 (6 bases). CDR1 is MNHEY and CDR2 is SVGAGI in the germline V gene. The CDR3 is 14 residues long. V was pared by 0 bases and J by 11 bases, with 16 bases between. The CDR3 bases are TGTGCCAGCAGTTACTCGACAGGTCCATGGGGGGCTTTCTTT. Translation: CASSYSTGPWGAFF.

The CDR3 DNA reads as TGTGCCAGCTCACCACCGAGTATGGACGAGCAGTACTTC. Amino acids: CASSPPSMDEQYF. The chain links TRBV18 to TRBJ2-7; no clear D. This CDR3 region has 13 residues. V dropped 0 bases and J dropped 5 bases, with 8 bases sitting between them. Looked up from germline, CDR1 is KGHSH and CDR2 is LQKENI.

The rearrangement joins TRBV5-6 to TRBJ2-3; 9 bases are a match to TRBD2. This CDR3 has 18 amino acids. J lost 6 bases, V lost 0 bases, and 14 bases had no gene match. Germline assignment: CDR1 SGHDT and CDR2 YYEEEE. The CDR3 sequence is CASSLGRNSGSPPDTQYF. Written as DNA, the CDR3 is TGTGCCAGCAGCTTGGGTCGTAATAGCGGGAGCCCCCCCGATACGCAGTATTTT.

The chain is built from TRBV3-1 (or the pseudogene TRBV3-2) and TRBJ1-1; TRBD1 matches at 7 bases. The CDR3 totals 12 residues. The germline gives CDR1 LGHDT, CDR2 YNNKEL (reference sequence). The ends lost 2 bases at V and 7 bases at J; junction bases unmatched: 1. CDR3 nucleotides: TGTGCCAGCAGCCAAAACAGGGGTGAAGCTTTCTTT. Protein product: CASSQNRGEAFF.

The rearrangement links TRBV28 to TRBJ2-7; the match to TRBD1 covers 7 bases. V lost 5 bases, J lost 2 bases, and 9 bases stayed unmatched. This CDR3 has 15 residues. Germline lookup yields CDR1 MDHEN and CDR2 SYDVKM. The CDR3 DNA reads TGTGCCAGCAGTCCGGCTGACAGGGTAACCTACGAGCAGTACTTC. Its translation: CASSPADRVTYEQYF.

V is TRBV5-1 and J is TRBJ2-7; TRBD1 matches at 8 bases. With V trimmed by 0 bases and J by 0 bases, 8 bases remained unmatched. The CDR3 has 17 residues. In germline, CDR1 is SGHRS, CDR2 YFSETQ. The CDR3, as DNA: TGCGCCAGCAGCTTGGGGGCCAGGGGGCCAGGCTCCTACGAGCAGTACTTC. Translated, it gives CASSLGARGPGSYEQYF.